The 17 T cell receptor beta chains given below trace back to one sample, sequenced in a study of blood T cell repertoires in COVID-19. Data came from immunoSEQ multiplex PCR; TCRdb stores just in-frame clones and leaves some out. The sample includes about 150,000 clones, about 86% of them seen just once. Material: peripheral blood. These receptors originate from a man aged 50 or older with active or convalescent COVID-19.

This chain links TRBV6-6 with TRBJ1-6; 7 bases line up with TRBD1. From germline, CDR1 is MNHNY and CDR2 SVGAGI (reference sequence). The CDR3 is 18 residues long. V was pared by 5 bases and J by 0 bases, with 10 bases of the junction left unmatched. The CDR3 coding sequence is TGTGCCAGCAGTCAACCGGGACAGTCGAGCTCCTATAATTCACCCCTCCACTTT. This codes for CASSQPGQSSSYNSPLHF.

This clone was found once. In nucleotides, the CDR3 is TGTGCCAGCAGCTTGGCCGACGGACAGGGGGTTGGAGGGCCCCAGCATTTT. Translated, it gives CASSLADGQGVGGPQHF. The V call is TRBV5-4, the J call TRBJ1-5; 10 nucleotides match TRBD1. The V gene end was trimmed by 0 bases and the J gene end by 9 bases; junction bases not matched to a gene: 12. The CDR3 totals 17 residues. Germline loops: CDR1 SGHNT, CDR2 YYREEE (reference sequence).

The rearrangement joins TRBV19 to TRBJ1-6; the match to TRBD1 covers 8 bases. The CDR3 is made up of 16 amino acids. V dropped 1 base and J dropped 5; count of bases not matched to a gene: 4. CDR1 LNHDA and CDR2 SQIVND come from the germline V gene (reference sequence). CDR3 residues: CASSIGTGWNNSPLHF. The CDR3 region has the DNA TGTGCCAGTAGTATAGGGACAGGGTGGAATAATTCACCCCTCCACTTT.

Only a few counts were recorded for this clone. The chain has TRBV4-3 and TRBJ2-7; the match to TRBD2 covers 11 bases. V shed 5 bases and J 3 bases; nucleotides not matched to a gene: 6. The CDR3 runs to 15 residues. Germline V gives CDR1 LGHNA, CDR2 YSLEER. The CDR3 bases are TGCGCCAGCAGCGAAAACGGACTAGCGGGCTACGAGCAGTACTTC. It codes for CASSENGLAGYEQYF.

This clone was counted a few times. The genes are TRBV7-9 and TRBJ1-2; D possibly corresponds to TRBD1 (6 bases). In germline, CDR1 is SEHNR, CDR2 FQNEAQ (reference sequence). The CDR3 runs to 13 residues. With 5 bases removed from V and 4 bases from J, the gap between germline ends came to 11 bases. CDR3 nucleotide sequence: TGTGCCAGCAGCCCACAGGGCCGCTATGGCTACACCTTC. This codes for CASSPQGRYGYTF.

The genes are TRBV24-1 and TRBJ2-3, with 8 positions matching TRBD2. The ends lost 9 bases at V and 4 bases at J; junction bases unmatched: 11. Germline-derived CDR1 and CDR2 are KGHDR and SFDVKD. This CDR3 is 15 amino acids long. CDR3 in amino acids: CATGLASGSADTQYF. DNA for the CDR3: TGTGCCACCGGGCTGGCTAGCGGGTCTGCAGATACGCAGTATTTT.

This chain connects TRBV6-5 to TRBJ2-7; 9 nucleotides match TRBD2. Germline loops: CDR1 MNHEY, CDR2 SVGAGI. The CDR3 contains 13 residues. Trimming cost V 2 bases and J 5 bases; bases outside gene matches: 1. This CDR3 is CASSYEREDEQYF. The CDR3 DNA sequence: TGTGCCAGCAGTTACGAGCGGGAGGACGAGCAGTACTTC.

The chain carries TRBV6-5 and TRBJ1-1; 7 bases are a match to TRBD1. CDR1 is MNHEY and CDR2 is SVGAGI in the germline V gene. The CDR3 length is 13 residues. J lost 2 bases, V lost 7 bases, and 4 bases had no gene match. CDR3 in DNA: TGTGCCAGCAAGCAGGGGGTAAACACTGAAGCTTTCTTT. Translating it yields CASKQGVNTEAFF.

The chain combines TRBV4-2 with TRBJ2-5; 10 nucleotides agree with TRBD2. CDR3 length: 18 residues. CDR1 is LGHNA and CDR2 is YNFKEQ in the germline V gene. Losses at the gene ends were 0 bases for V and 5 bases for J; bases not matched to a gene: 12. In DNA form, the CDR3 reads TGTGCCAGCAGCCAAGATTCGGGGGGTCTAGCGGGGGACGAGACCCAGTACTTC. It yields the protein CASSQDSGGLAGDETQYF.

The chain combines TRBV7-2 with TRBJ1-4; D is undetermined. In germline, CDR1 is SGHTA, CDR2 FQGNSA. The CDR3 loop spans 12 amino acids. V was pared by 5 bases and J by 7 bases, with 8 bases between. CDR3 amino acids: CASSPRSEKLFF. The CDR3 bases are TGTGCCAGCAGCCCAAGGAGTGAAAAACTGTTTTTT.

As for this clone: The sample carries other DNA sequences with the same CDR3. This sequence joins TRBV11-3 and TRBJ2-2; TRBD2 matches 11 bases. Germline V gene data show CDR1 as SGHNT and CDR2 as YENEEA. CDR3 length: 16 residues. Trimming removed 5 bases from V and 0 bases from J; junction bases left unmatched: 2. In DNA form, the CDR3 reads TGTGCCAGCAGCCCGGGACTAGCGGCGAACACCGGGGAGCTGTTTTTT. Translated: CASSPGLAANTGELFF.

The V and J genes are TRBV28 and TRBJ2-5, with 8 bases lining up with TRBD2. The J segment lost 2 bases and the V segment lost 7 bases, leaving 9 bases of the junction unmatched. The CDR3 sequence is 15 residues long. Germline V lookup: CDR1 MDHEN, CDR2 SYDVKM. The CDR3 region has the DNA TGTGCCAGCAAAGCCGGCGGGGGGCTACAAGAGACCCAGTACTTC. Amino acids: CASKAGGGLQETQYF. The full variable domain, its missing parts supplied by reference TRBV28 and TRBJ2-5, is DVKVTQSSRYLVKRTGEKVFLECVQDMDHENMFWYRQDPGLGLRLIYFSYDVKMKEKGDIPEGYSVSREKKERFSLILESASTNQTSMYLCASKAGGGLQETQYFGPGTRLLVL.

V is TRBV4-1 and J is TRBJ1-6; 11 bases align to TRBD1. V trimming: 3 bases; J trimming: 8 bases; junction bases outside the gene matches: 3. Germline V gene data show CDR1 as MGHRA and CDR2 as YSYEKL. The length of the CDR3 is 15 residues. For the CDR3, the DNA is TGCGCCAGCAGCCAGGACAGGGGGCGCGATTCACCCCTCCACTTT. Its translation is CASSQDRGRDSPLHF.

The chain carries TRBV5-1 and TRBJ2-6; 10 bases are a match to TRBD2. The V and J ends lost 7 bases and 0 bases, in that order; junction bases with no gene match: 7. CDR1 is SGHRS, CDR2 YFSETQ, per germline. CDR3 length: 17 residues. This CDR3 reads CASRPLAGASGANVLTF. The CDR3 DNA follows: TGCGCCAGCCGACCCCTAGCGGGGGCCTCTGGGGCCAACGTCCTGACTTTC.

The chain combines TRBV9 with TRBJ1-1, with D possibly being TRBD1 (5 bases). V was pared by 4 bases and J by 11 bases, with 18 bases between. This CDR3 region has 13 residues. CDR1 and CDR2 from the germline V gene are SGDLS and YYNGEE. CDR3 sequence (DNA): TGTGCCAGCAGCCCCGGGGGAAGCCTAACGGCTTTCTTT. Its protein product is CASSPGGSLTAFF.

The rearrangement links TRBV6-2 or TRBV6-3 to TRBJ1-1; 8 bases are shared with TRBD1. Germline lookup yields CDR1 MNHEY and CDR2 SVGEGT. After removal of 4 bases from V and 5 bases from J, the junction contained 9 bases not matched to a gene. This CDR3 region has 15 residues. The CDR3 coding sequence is TGTGCCAGCAGTTCCCCAGGCAGGGGGCTGACTGAAGCTTTCTTT. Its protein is CASSSPGRGLTEAFF.

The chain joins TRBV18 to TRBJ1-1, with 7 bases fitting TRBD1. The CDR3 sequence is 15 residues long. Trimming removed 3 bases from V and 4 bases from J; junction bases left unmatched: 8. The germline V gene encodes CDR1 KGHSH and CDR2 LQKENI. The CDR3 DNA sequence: TGTGCCAGCTCACCGAGACAGGGTTGGGGCACTGAAGCTTTCTTT. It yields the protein CASSPRQGWGTEAFF.